The 14 T cell receptor beta chains below all came from one sample that was sequenced in a study of neoadjuvant anti-PD-1 for oral cavity cancer. Indicated time point: after neoadjuvant nivolumab, at surgical resection. The protocol was immunoSEQ multiplex PCR, while the TCRdb copy is restricted to in-frame clones and leaves out a portion. The table has over 5,000 clones, around 50% seen once; the top ten hold less than 8.5%. The sequencing used tumor tissue, collected after nivolumab (anti-PD-1) treatment. The receptors shown here come from a person aged 35-79 years with oral cavity squamous cell carcinoma.

This clone showed up just a few times. The chain combines TRBV28 with TRBJ1-5; D uncertain. Germline V CDR1 and CDR2: MDHEN, SYDVKM. CDR3 length: 12 residues. Trimming stripped 7 bases from V and 5 bases from J, with 9 bases between. The CDR3 here is CASTSFDQPQHF. In DNA, the CDR3 is TGTGCCAGCACTTCGTTCGATCAGCCCCAGCATTTT.

CDR3 protein: CASSFGQLNEKLFF. CDR3 coding DNA: TGTGCCAGCAGCTTTGGACAGCTTAATGAAAAACTGTTTTTT. V is TRBV7-2 and J is TRBJ1-4, with a possible D match to TRBD1 (6 bases). This CDR3 is built from 14 residues. V dropped 3 bases and J dropped 4 bases, with 9 bases sitting between them. Germline V gene sequence: CDR1 SGHTA, CDR2 FQGNSA.

This clone showed up just a few times. V and J are TRBV9 and TRBJ2-1, with TRBD2 matching over 7 bases. With 4 bases clipped from V and 2 bases from J, the junction kept 9 bases outside the gene matches. The CDR3 has 16 residues. Germline V gene lookup returns CDR1 SGDLS and CDR2 YYNGEE. In DNA, the CDR3 is TGTGCCAGCAGCTTTTCAGCGGGGATTACCTACAATGAGCAGTTCTTC. Protein sequence: CASSFSAGITYNEQFF.

The CDR3 nucleotides read TGTGCCAGCAGCGTGACTAGCGGGGGGCCAGAGGTGCAGTACTTC. Its translation: CASSVTSGGPEVQYF. The genes are TRBV7-9 and TRBJ2-4; TRBD2 matches 13 bases. Germline V gives CDR1 SEHNR, CDR2 FQNEAQ (reference sequence). J was trimmed by 13 bases and V by 5 bases; bases with no gene match: 11. The CDR3 consists of 15 residues.

This chain connects TRBV19 to TRBJ2-1; 8 bases line up with TRBD1. Trimming cost V 4 bases and J 2 bases; bases outside gene matches: 7. The CDR3 extends over 16 amino acids. Looked up from germline, CDR1 is LNHDA and CDR2 is SQIVND (reference sequence). CDR3 protein: CASSRQGTPPYNEQFF. Here the CDR3 DNA reads TGTGCCAGTAGTAGACAGGGGACCCCTCCCTACAATGAGCAGTTCTTC. Full variable domain (outside the CDR3, taken from reference TRBV19 and TRBJ2-1): DGGITQSPKYLFRKEGQNVTLSCEQNLNHDAMYWYRQDPGQGLRLIYYSQIVNDFQKGDIAEGYSVSREKKESFPLTVTSAQKNPTAFYLCASSRQGTPPYNEQFFGPGTRLTVL.

This clone was counted between two and nine times. V is TRBV9 and J is TRBJ1-1; tentative D call: TRBD1 (5 bases). From germline, CDR1 is SGDLS and CDR2 YYNGEE. V was trimmed by 4 bases and J by 4 bases, leaving 11 bases between them. This CDR3 has 13 residues. The CDR3 is CASSNWGATEAFF. The CDR3 DNA reads TGTGCCAGCAGCAACTGGGGCGCCACTGAAGCTTTCTTT.

This clone was counted a few times. J is TRBJ1-2 and V is TRBV19, with 10 bases aligning to TRBD1. CDR1 is LNHDA and CDR2 is SQIVND in the germline V gene (reference sequence). This CDR3 has 15 residues. The V gene end was trimmed by 3 bases and the J gene end by 2 bases; junction bases not matched to a gene: 3. The CDR3 here is CASSIRGQGNYGYTF. CDR3 in DNA: TGTGCCAGTAGTATTCGGGGACAGGGGAACTATGGCTACACCTTC. The full variable domain, with the rest looked up from reference TRBV19 and TRBJ1-2, is DGGITQSPKYLFRKEGQNVTLSCEQNLNHDAMYWYRQDPGQGLRLIYYSQIVNDFQKGDIAEGYSVSREKKESFPLTVTSAQKNPTAFYLCASSIRGQGNYGYTFGSGTRLTVV.

The chain links TRBV5-4 to TRBJ1-4; the match to TRBD1 covers 8 bases. Looked up from germline, CDR1 is SGHNT and CDR2 is YYREEE (reference sequence). Germline trimming cut 4 bases from V and 3 bases from J; bases unmatched to any gene: 8. The CDR3 is made up of 16 amino acids. The CDR3 bases are TGTGCCAGCAGCGTTCGCTTCAGGGGGCCTAATGAAAAACTGTTTTTT. Translated, it gives CASSVRFRGPNEKLFF.

V and J are TRBV11-2 and TRBJ1-2; TRBD1 is a possible D gene (5 bases). Trimming cost V 5 bases and J 2 bases, with 12 bases left between them. The CDR3 contains 14 residues. Germline values: CDR1 SGHAT, CDR2 FQNNGV. The CDR3 DNA sequence: TGTGCCAGCAGCCTTGGGGGGGGGAACTATGGCTACACCTTC. It specifies CASSLGGGNYGYTF.

The CDR3 sequence is CASRDSGRAPYEQYF. CDR3 nucleotide sequence: TGTGCCAGCAGGGATAGCGGGAGGGCCCCCTACGAGCAGTACTTC. The rearrangement links TRBV2 to TRBJ2-7, with 11 positions matching TRBD2. V trimming: 6 bases; J trimming: 2 bases; junction bases outside the gene matches: 6. The germline CDR1 and CDR2 sequences are SNHLY and FYNNEI. The CDR3 sequence is 15 residues long.

The chain couples TRBV27 to TRBJ2-7, with TRBD2 identical over 7 bases. The CDR3 contains 15 residues. V shed 1 base, J shed 5 bases, and the junction held 8 bases outside the gene matches. In germline, CDR1 is MNHEY, CDR2 SMNVEV (reference sequence). This chain's CDR3 is CASSLFGREWNEQYF. Written as DNA, the CDR3 is TGTGCCAGCAGTTTATTCGGGCGGGAGTGGAACGAGCAGTACTTC.

The sample holds a few counts of this clone. The CDR3 nucleotides are TGTGCCAGCAGGGTTTTTGAGAATCAGCCCCAGCATTTT. This gives the protein CASRVFENQPQHF. The rearrangement joins TRBV6-1 to TRBJ1-5; D is undetermined. This CDR3 comprises 13 residues. Germline lookup yields CDR1 MNHNS and CDR2 SASEGT. The V gene lost 6 bases and the J gene lost 4 bases, with 10 bases spanning the gap.

The table lists this clone with a few counts. The chain has TRBV6-6 and TRBJ1-5; a weak D match, TRBD1 (5 bases). Trimming stripped 2 bases from V and 5 bases from J, with 10 bases between. Germline V gene data show CDR1 as MNHNY and CDR2 as SVGAGI (reference sequence). The CDR3 runs to 14 residues. CDR3 region: CASSYRGGDQPQHF. The CDR3 DNA follows: TGTGCCAGCAGTTACCGAGGAGGGGATCAGCCCCAGCATTTT.

This clone was detected only a few times. V gene TRBV28 combines with J gene TRBJ1-1; no clear D. The V gene's germline CDR1 is MDHEN and CDR2 SYDVKM. V was trimmed by 10 bases and J by 9 bases, leaving 12 bases between them. The CDR3 contains 10 residues. Written as DNA, the CDR3 is TGTGCCATCTCGGCGAAGAAAGCTTTCTTT. This codes for CAISAKKAFF.